Only a few counts were recorded for the clone carrying this T cell receptor beta chain. This sample is drawn from a study of blood T cell repertoires in COVID-19. At the level of the study: Acute and convalescent COVID-19 samples came from the United States, Italy and Spain.

The CDR3 sequence is 13 residues long. The germline V and J ends were trimmed by 2 bases and 4 bases, with 9 bases remaining between them. Looked up from germline, CDR1 is WNHNN and CDR2 is SYGVQD (reference sequence). Under the authors' procedure: Amplification with reference gene primers provided the estimates of nucleated cell counts. Produced via immunoSEQ multiplex PCR; TCRdb's table is partial and in-frame only. D and trimming were read from the DNA, whereas the V and J calls and clone size are those reported in that table. The table includes about 170,000 clones, about 85% detected once. Sequencing was performed on peripheral blood. The J gene is TRBJ2-7, the V gene TRBV10-1; D remains unclear. The source of this sequence is a woman over 75 in a cohort sampled during active or convalescent COVID-19. CDR3 sequence (DNA): TGCGCCAGCAGTGAGGAGGCTGATTACGAGCAGTACTTC. Encoded protein: CASSEEADYEQYF.